This T cell receptor (beta chain) stems from a study of cytomegalovirus exposure and HLA in healthy donors. In the PCR, 60 Vbeta and 13 Jbeta primers were used. Clones were sequenced by immunoSEQ multiplex PCR, and TCRdb holds only the in-frame ones, with some missing. This table holds 99,000 or so clones, 60% to 80% found once. The sequence came from a man in his fifties or sixties in good health and CMV-seropositive. The material sequenced was PBMCs.

The CDR3 reads CAISEEDRITGGNEQFF. CDR3 nucleotides: TGTGCCATCAGTGAAGAGGACAGGATAACTGGAGGCAATGAGCAGTTCTTC. V is TRBV10-3 and J is TRBJ2-1; TRBD1 agrees at 7 bases. Looked up from germline, CDR1 is ENHRY and CDR2 is SYGVKD. The CDR3 extends over 17 amino acids. The ends lost 3 bases at V and 6 bases at J; junction bases unmatched: 14.